This T cell receptor beta chain came from a study of beta chain features in type 1 diabetes. This CDR3 is 14 amino acids long. Germline values: CDR1 SGHVS, CDR2 FQNEAQ. J was trimmed by 8 bases and V by 2 bases; bases with no gene match: 5. The authors reverse transcribed all of the isolated RNA, so sequencing captured expressed TCRB transcripts. Some clones are missing from TCRdb's copy, which holds only in-frame ones; the method was immunoSEQ multiplex PCR. In the table there are almost 350,000 clones, around 9% of which are singletons. General observations from the study: Possibly, sequencing cDNA over-represented cells that had high TCR expression levels. Significant though moderate, a shortening of TCRB CDR3s appeared in all four CD4+ subsets of Type 1 diabetes patients. Type 1 diabetes patients showed fewer insertions and more deletions at VDJ junctions. Resolution of whether HLA type affects TCRB rearrangement was not achieved here.

This clone was seen a handful of times. The target antigen is unknown. The receptor was isolated from a man aged 30 to 39 with type 1 diabetes. Sample: central memory CD4+ T cells from blood. This chain joins TRBV7-8 and TRBJ2-1; 8 nucleotides match TRBD1. CDR3 protein: CASSLRTGIYEQFF. In nucleotides, the CDR3 is TGTGCCAGCAGCTTAAGGACAGGGATATATGAGCAGTTCTTC.